One sample yielded the 21 T cell receptor beta chains listed below, sequenced in a study of blood T cell repertoires in COVID-19. The protocol was immunoSEQ multiplex PCR, while the TCRdb copy is restricted to in-frame clones and leaves out a portion. The repertoire includes approximately 280,000 clones, approximately 83% of them detected once, and 2.1% sits in the top ten. The sample comprised peripheral blood. All receptors come from a woman aged 25 to 45 who had recovered from COVID-19.

The chain recombines TRBV7-6 with TRBJ1-1; no definite D call. Germline V lookup: CDR1 SGHVS, CDR2 FNYEAQ. The CDR3 loop spans 14 amino acids. The V gene lost 6 bases and the J gene lost 4 bases, with 15 bases spanning the gap. The CDR3 sequence: CASSYRSGLTEAFF. DNA for the CDR3: TGTGCCAGCAGTTACCGTTCAGGTCTCACTGAAGCTTTCTTT. The variable domain in full, completed from reference TRBV7-6 and TRBJ1-1, reads GAGVSQSPRYKVTKRGQDVALRCDPISGHVSLYWYRQALGQGPEFLTYFNYEAQQDKSGLPNDRFSAERPEGSISTLTIQRTEQRDSAMYRCASSYRSGLTEAFFGQGTRLTVV.

The rearrangement uses TRBV28 and TRBJ1-1, with 12 bases that match TRBD1. The CDR3 contains 15 residues. Per germline, CDR1 MDHEN and CDR2 SYDVKM. With V trimmed by 6 bases and J by 5 bases, 7 bases remained unmatched. DNA of the CDR3: TGTGCCAGCAGACGGGACAGGGGGCGGCGGACTGAAGCTTTCTTT. This gives the protein CASRRDRGRRTEAFF.

The chain joins TRBV5-6 to TRBJ1-6; D possibly corresponds to TRBD1 (6 bases). Trimming cost V 4 bases and J 10 bases, with 15 bases left between them. CDR3 length: 14 residues. CDR1 is SGHDT, CDR2 YYEEEE, per germline. CDR3 amino acids: CASSPSSGHSPLHF. CDR3 nucleotide sequence: TGTGCCAGCAGCCCCTCCTCGGGACACTCACCCCTCCACTTT.

The chain employs TRBV6-5 and TRBJ1-4; a possible D gene is TRBD1 (6 bases). V lost 5 bases, J lost 0 bases, and 7 bases lay in between. Germline V gene data show CDR1 as MNHEY and CDR2 as SVGAGI. The CDR3 length is 14 residues. CDR3 sequence reads: CASSRTATNEKLFF. The CDR3 DNA sequence: TGTGCCAGCAGTCGGACAGCAACTAATGAAAAACTGTTTTTT.

The chain couples TRBV3-1 (or the pseudogene TRBV3-2) to TRBJ2-7, with 10 bases fitting TRBD2. This CDR3 has 15 residues. Germline assignment: CDR1 LGHDT and CDR2 YNNKEL (reference sequence). The V gene end was trimmed by 1 base and the J gene end by 3 bases; junction bases not matched to a gene: 3. The CDR3 region has the DNA TGTGCCAGCAGCCAAGGGACTAGCGGAGACTACGAGCAGTACTTC. Encoded protein: CASSQGTSGDYEQYF.

The chain is built from TRBV7-2 and TRBJ1-5; 8 bases are shared with TRBD1. The CDR3 contains 13 residues. In germline, CDR1 is SGHTA, CDR2 FQGNSA. Germline trimming cut 5 bases from V and 5 bases from J; bases unmatched to any gene: 2. CDR3 nucleotide sequence: TGTGCCAGCAGCGGGACAGGAGATCAGCCCCAGCATTTT. This translates into CASSGTGDQPQHF.

V gene TRBV27 combines with J gene TRBJ1-1; D ambiguous. In germline, CDR1 is MNHEY, CDR2 SMNVEV (reference sequence). Trimming left V 0 bases short and J 6 bases short, with 11 bases between. The CDR3 loop spans 14 amino acids. DNA of the CDR3: TGTGCCAGCAGTTTATCCACTCATTTCTCTGAAGCTTTCTTT. Protein product: CASSLSTHFSEAFF.

The J gene is TRBJ1-3, the V gene TRBV5-1, with 7 bases aligning to TRBD1. Germline lookup yields CDR1 SGHRS and CDR2 YFSETQ. This CDR3 contains 16 residues. The trim removed 4 bases at V and 2 bases at J, leaving 9 bases unmatched. DNA for the CDR3: TGCGCCAGCAGCCCCACAGGGGTACGGACTGGAAACACCATATATTTT. Protein product: CASSPTGVRTGNTIYF. Full variable domain (remainder filled in from reference TRBV5-1 and TRBJ1-3): KAGVTQTPRYLIKTRGQQVTLSCSPISGHRSVSWYQQTPGQGLQFLFEYFSETQRNKGNFPGRFSGRQFSNSRSEMNVSTLELGDSALYLCASSPTGVRTGNTIYFGEGSWLTVV.

The chain combines TRBV5-1 with TRBJ2-5; 7 nucleotides align to TRBD2. Germline CDR1 reads SGHRS; CDR2 reads YFSETQ. This CDR3 is 15 amino acids long. The V and J ends lost 4 bases and 4 bases, in that order; junction bases with no gene match: 10. The CDR3 here is CASSLGLRESETQYF. CDR3 DNA: TGCGCCAGCAGCCTGGGACTACGAGAATCAGAGACCCAGTACTTC.

The V gene is TRBV29-1, the J gene TRBJ1-2; 7 bases match TRBD1. Trimming removed 3 bases from V and 4 bases from J; junction bases left unmatched: 5. This CDR3 region has 13 residues. Germline CDR1 is SQVTM and CDR2 is ANQGSEA. CDR3 sequence reads: CSVEARDSYGYTF. CDR3 sequence (DNA): TGCAGCGTTGAGGCAAGGGACAGCTATGGCTACACCTTC.

This clone was seen just once. The chain uses TRBV5-4 and TRBJ1-2, with D possibly matching TRBD1 (6 bases). Trimming pared 3 bases from V and 2 bases from J, leaving 11 bases between. Germline CDR1 SGHNT, CDR2 YYREEE (reference sequence). This CDR3 is 14 amino acids long. CDR3 DNA: TGTGCCAGCAGCTCTCGGACAGCCAACTATGGCTACACCTTC. Translating it yields CASSSRTANYGYTF. Complete variable domain (other parts from reference TRBV5-4 and TRBJ1-2): ETGVTQSPTHLIKTRGQQVTLRCSSQSGHNTVSWYQQALGQGPQFIFQYYREEENGRGNFPPRFSGLQFPNYSSELNVNALELDDSALYLCASSSRTANYGYTFGSGTRLTVV.

V usage is TRBV2 and J usage is TRBJ2-3, with a tentative D call TRBD1 (5 bases). The CDR3 is made up of 13 amino acids. Germline-derived CDR1 and CDR2 are SNHLY and FYNNEI. V dropped 7 bases and J dropped 1 base, with 9 bases sitting between them. The CDR3 sequence: CASTGPRTDTQYF. The CDR3 coding sequence is TGTGCCAGCACAGGGCCCCGCACAGATACGCAGTATTTT.

The J gene is TRBJ2-2, the V gene TRBV10-3, with 9 positions matching TRBD1. The germline V gene has CDR1 ENHRY and CDR2 SYGVKD. J gave up 7 bases and V 3 bases, and 3 bases lay outside the gene matches. The CDR3 contains 14 residues. DNA of the CDR3: TGTGCCATCAGTGAACAGGGGGCGGTCGGGGAGCTGTTTTTT. Translation gives CAISEQGAVGELFF.

The V and J genes are TRBV11-2 and TRBJ1-3; tentatively, D is TRBD1 (5 bases). Germline CDR1 reads SGHAT; CDR2 reads FQNNGV. The V gene lost 5 bases and the J gene lost 2 bases, with 13 bases spanning the gap. The length of the CDR3 is 15 residues. CDR3 bases: TGTGCCAGCAGCGCCCAGGGAGGGGCTGGAAACACCATATATTTT. Amino acids: CASSAQGGAGNTIYF.

This clone was observed a single time. The chain joins TRBV5-8 to TRBJ1-6; 8 bases match TRBD1. Germline lookup yields CDR1 SGHTS and CDR2 YDEGEE. CDR3 size: 19 residues. Trimming removed 1 base from V and 1 base from J; junction bases left unmatched: 10. The CDR3 region is CASSLYPGGIQSYNSPLHF. CDR3 DNA sequence: TGTGCCAGCAGCTTGTATCCAGGGGGCATACAGTCCTATAATTCACCCCTCCACTTT.

The chain couples TRBV5-1 to TRBJ2-2, with 13 nucleotides matching TRBD2. This CDR3 has 15 residues. The trim removed 5 bases at V and 6 bases at J, leaving 4 bases unmatched. Looked up from germline, CDR1 is SGHRS and CDR2 is YFSETQ. The CDR3 DNA sequence: TGCGCCAGCAGTCACGGACTAGCGGGAGCCGGGGAGCTGTTTTTT. Amino acid sequence: CASSHGLAGAGELFF. The entire variable domain, with the rest obtained from reference TRBV5-1 and TRBJ2-2, is as follows: KAGVTQTPRYLIKTRGQQVTLSCSPISGHRSVSWYQQTPGQGLQFLFEYFSETQRNKGNFPGRFSGRQFSNSRSEMNVSTLELGDSALYLCASSHGLAGAGELFFGEGSRLTVL.

The chain couples TRBV25-1 to TRBJ2-7; 14 bases map to TRBD2. The V gene's germline CDR1 is MGHDK and CDR2 SYGVNS. V lost 6 bases and J lost 9; bases outside the gene matches: 4. This CDR3 region has 13 residues. The CDR3 reads CASRGTSGRRQYF. The CDR3 DNA follows: TGTGCCAGCAGAGGGACTAGCGGGAGAAGGCAGTACTTC.

The CDR3 protein is CASTFGGGDTGELFF. In DNA form, the CDR3 reads TGTGCCAGCACCTTTGGTGGGGGCGACACCGGGGAGCTGTTTTTT. The chain uses TRBV27 and TRBJ2-2, with D possibly matching TRBD1 (6 bases). With 7 bases removed from V and 3 bases from J, the gap between germline ends came to 15 bases. From germline, CDR1 is MNHEY and CDR2 SMNVEV (reference sequence). The CDR3 consists of 15 residues.

This clone showed up just once. The V call is TRBV6-5, the J call TRBJ2-7; the D gene is possibly TRBD2 (6 bases). This CDR3 region has 13 residues. V lost 6 bases, J lost 2 bases, and 11 bases lay in between. Germline CDR1 MNHEY, CDR2 SVGAGI. The CDR3: CASRIGTPYEQYF. The DNA for the CDR3 is TGTGCCAGCAGGATCGGGACTCCCTACGAGCAGTACTTC.

Turning to this clone: This specimen includes other DNA sequences encoding the same CDR3. The chain links TRBV30 to TRBJ1-2; no reliable D call. The CDR3 contains 11 residues. Trimming cost V 1 base and J 4 bases, with 4 bases left between them. Germline CDR1 reads GTSNPN; CDR2 reads SVGIG (reference sequence). The CDR3: CAWSGAYGYTF. DNA of the CDR3: TGTGCCTGGAGTGGGGCCTATGGCTACACCTTC.

The V call is TRBV5-1, the J call TRBJ2-1, with 10 bases identical to TRBD2. The V gene end was trimmed by 2 bases and the J gene end by 4 bases; junction bases not matched to a gene: 3. This CDR3 is built from 15 residues. Germline assignment: CDR1 SGHRS and CDR2 YFSETQ. The CDR3 nucleotides are TGCGCCAGCAGCTTAGCGGGGGGGCTTTACAATGAGCAGTTCTTC. Its protein product is CASSLAGGLYNEQFF.